This T cell receptor (beta chain) was captured by sequencing in a study of blood T cell repertoires in COVID-19. Whole-study context: COVID-19 samples collected from the United States, Italy and Spain covered acute and convalescent phases.

The V end was cut by 5 bases, the J end by 4 bases, with 17 bases between. The CDR3 has 15 amino acids. CDR1 and CDR2 from the germline V gene are SEHNR and FQNEAQ (reference sequence). Assay used: immunoSEQ multiplex PCR; TCRdb lists only in-frame clones, some missing. In the table there are 650,000 to 800,000 clones, 75% to 90% of which are singletons. The gene calls are TRBV7-9 and TRBJ1-2; D is perhaps TRBD1 (5 bases). Sequencing was carried out using peripheral blood. This sequence originates from a woman under 30 with acute or convalescent COVID-19. The CDR3 bases are TGTGCCAGCAGCCCAACCGGGGGACCAGTCTATGGCTACACCTTC. Protein: CASSPTGGPVYGYTF.